The present TCR beta chain was sequenced within a study of cytomegalovirus exposure and HLA in healthy donors (dated by TCRdb to the late 2010s). Notes on the research overall: An earlier analysis of some 500 of the donors reported roughly 300 Gb of sequence data and around 110 million unique TCR beta sequences from around 200 million T cells. An earlier analysis of 500 to 650 of the donors applied high-throughput TCR beta sequencing to assess whether each TCR beta V gene segment acted as functional or pseudogenic. A separate validation cohort of about 110 different subjects was used in addition to the approximately 640-subject first cohort. Rather than drawing on any new phenotypic data, the later analysis identified candidate immune exposures from TCR beta sequences and the way those sequences occurred across donors. To predict cytomegalovirus infection status, the study combined high-throughput TCR immunosequencing, statistical association of individual TCRs with disease status, and machine learning. About 310 gigabases of sequencing data and 80 million or so unique TCR sequences were included in an early release covering roughly 700 HLA-typed donors. Genome-wide SNP genotypes for about 65% of the roughly 670 donors were used in a later genetic analysis, which treated that subset as a discovery cohort. Every discovery cohort repertoire had been produced on one sequencing platform. Class I and class II HLA loci were covered by the typing at four-digit resolution. Across approximately 400 genotyped donors of the cohort, an average of roughly 250,000 unique TCR beta nucleotide sequences per donor were sequenced, and approximately 19% of those sequences were non-productive. The T cell repertoires of several hundred subjects were profiled by immunosequencing and related to cytomegalovirus serostatus. The study was designed to test whether signatures of past pathogen exposure could be identified by cataloging public T cell receptors. Of the roughly 400 genotyped donors, approximately 83% fell in the genetic ancestry cluster associated with self-reported Caucasian donors. Typing coverage differed by locus: A, B, C, DRB1 and DQB1 were typed in about 629-640 donors, DQA1 in about 560, DPA1 in 606, and DPB1 in approximately 450. Roughly 5 DR-DQ haplotypes were treated as single units for association and clustering because of strong linkage in the cohort. Donor age, sex, ethnicity and CMV serostatus were compiled together with the repertoire data. In a later analysis, previously published TCR beta repertoires from hundreds of donors were re-analyzed and high-resolution HLA genotyping was added so that TCR occurrence patterns could be studied.

V lost 5 bases and J lost 0 bases; the stretch between them is 18 bases long. As encoded in the germline V gene, CDR1 is LGHNA while CDR2 is YNFKEQ. The CDR3 numbers 17 residues from cysteine through phenylalanine. Left in the record is the CDR3 DNA by itself, 51 bases read in frame from the first base. General findings and caveats noted by the study authors: Specific HLA alleles were associated with more than 15,000 TCR beta sequences at a false discovery rate of 0.05 in a later analysis. Most TCR sequences were seen in very few donors, while some public TCRs were found in many individuals. A few of the identified cytomegalovirus-associated TCR beta chains were confirmed in vitro to be specific for cytomegalovirus antigens. According to a later genetic analysis, donors in an Asian-associated ancestry cluster had fewer N-insertions in productive TCRs than the approximately 650-donor mean. It was suggested by the authors that the approach could potentially be generalized to other disease states and immunological phenotypes. In a later genetic analysis, a missense DCLRE1C variant was associated with V-gene and J-gene trimming of TCR beta chains, and the association was replicated in an independent cohort. Cytomegalovirus status was reported to be diagnosed by the classifier with high specificity and sensitivity in both the original and validation cohorts. The sequencing pipeline was judged likely to have produced a cluster of highly shared sequence variants as a technical artifact. Immune exposure information for the cohort was limited to CMV serostatus. Some IMGT-functional V segments, including TRBV6-2 and TRBV6-3, could not be distinguished by the 87-base-pair reads and were therefore excluded. Roughly uniform sequencing depth across donors was assumed in presence/absence analyses, although this assumption may not hold. A later analysis found that TCR association rates varied across HLA loci, with DRB1 alleles showing the most associated TCRs and HLA-C alleles the fewest. Correlated functional status among segregating V segments might be attributable to linkage disequilibrium, but an unknown experimental factor could not be ruled out. In this cohort, only TCR beta chains were sequenced, and detectable features were limited by the absence of alpha or paired-chain data. HLA typing was unavailable for some donors at each locus, so association tests used only the typed subset. Because counts were too low, fewer than 20 rarely observed V segments, including chromosome 9 orphons, were excluded from the earlier analysis of 587 of the donors. A later analysis found that HLA-associated TCR beta chains were more clonally expanded and had lower generation probabilities than equally common non-associated chains. Most CMV-associated TCR beta chains appeared to be HLA-restricted in a later analysis, and the HLA associations seemed to be driven largely by CMV exposure. A later analysis reported that several top co-occurrence clusters appeared linked to parvovirus B19, influenza, CMV and Epstein-Barr virus. A further reported finding was that TCR beta sequences accurately predicted the HLA-A and HLA-B alleles for most subjects in the first cohort. The study listed 170 or so TCR beta chains as associated with cytomegalovirus. When HLA alleles, especially DR and DQ, strongly co-occurred, TCR associations were difficult to assign to individual alleles. In an earlier analysis of fewer than 700 of the donors, most TCR beta V segments appeared in productive rearrangements about 87% or about 30% of the time, broadly matching IMGT annotations.

On this clone itself: Its specific antigen is unknown.

The cohort was made up of 666 healthy bone marrow donors. Cohort members were all nominally healthy when sampled, although unrecorded immune exposures were likely present. The donor was CMV seronegative and belonged to the group of 352 seronegative cohort members. A peripheral blood sample was provided by each donor, and peripheral blood mononuclear cells were used for TCR beta sequencing. Genomic DNA was extracted from the blood cell samples with the Qiagen DNeasy Blood Extraction Kit. The method behind the library was the immunoSEQ multiplex PCR assay. For the multiplex PCR, a mixture combining 60 forward primers for TCR Vbeta segments and 13 reverse primers for TCR Jbeta segments was used. A multiplex PCR assay on genomic DNA amplified the CDR3 region of rearranged TCR beta genes. Amplified TCR beta libraries were sequenced as 87-base-pair reads on the Illumina HiSeq System. On the study's bioinformatics: In a later analysis, some 80 million unique TCR beta chains were counted across the 500 to 850 repertoires, and roughly 9.9 million of these chains were shared by at least two donors. To remove PCR and sequencing errors, raw reads were error-corrected and collapsed into unique sequences using a nearest-neighbor algorithm that merged closely related sequences. To assign V, D and J gene segments, CDR3 sequences were aligned to IMGT reference sequences. For a sequence to be retained, a match of at least six nucleotides was required to both a V gene segment and a J gene segment. Rearrangements were classified as productive when the CDR3 lacked stop codons and remained in frame with V and J, and all other rearrangements were classified as non-productive. CDR3 was defined according to IMGT convention as the region running from the second conserved V-encoded cysteine to the conserved J-encoded phenylalanine. In an earlier analysis of more than 550 of the donors, sequences lacking an unambiguous match to a single V gene segment were excluded. An earlier analysis of a few hundred of the donors called V segments functional above 56.7% productive rearrangements and segregating when the between-donor standard deviation exceeded 5%. To diagnose cytomegalovirus status from the catalog of TCR beta chain sequences, a statistical classification framework was built. In a later analysis, TCR nucleotide sequences were compared against IMGT/GENE-DB human TR gene sequences so that V and J genes could be assigned. In a later analysis, CDR3 sequences and most-parsimonious VDJ recombination scenarios were assigned using the TCRdist pipeline. In a later analysis, every TCR beta chain was defined by the combination of its CDR3 amino acid sequence and its V-gene family, and reads without a unique V-gene family were dropped. A later analysis removed roughly 590 highly shared, low-generation-probability nucleotide sequences to deal with suspected cross-contamination and a sequencing artifact. In a later analysis, a clonal expansion index was calculated for each public chain from normalized within-repertoire ranks of inferred template counts. In a later analysis, generation probabilities were computed with a VDJ recombination model fitted to out-of-frame rearrangements, and the resulting probabilities were checked against IGoR. In a later analysis, hypergeometric tests were used to score TCR-TCR, TCR-HLA and TCR-CMV co-occurrence, with a repertoire-size bias correction applied to TCR pairs. A later analysis estimated false discovery rates by permuting HLA or CMV assignments 20 times. In a later analysis, co-occurring TCRs were grouped with DBSCAN, and TCRdist sequence similarity was added when clustering was performed within HLA-allele-positive subsets. Repertoires with fewer than 30,000 or more than 120,000 public chains were left out of co-occurrence clustering, as were a handful of repertoires with anomalous nucleotide sharing. Held by TCRdb, this immuneACCESS table contains in-frame sequences only and omits some clones. Under half of the omission traces to an unresolved V gene where checked; the cause of the rest is unknown. V, J and clone size reflect that table, while D and trimming were determined from the DNA. The sample table gives 85,000 or so clones. The top ten hold 1.1% of the sample.

Recombination linked TRBV4-2 to TRBJ2-3; TRBD2 is perhaps the D gene, given 6 matching bases. This TCR was sampled from a woman aged 30 to 39 in good health and CMV-seronegative. The sequenced sample consisted of PBMCs. The DNA reads as follows: TGTGCCAGCAGCGAGAGGGGAACGGGGGAGAGCACAGATACGCAGTATTTT. This gives the protein CASSERGTGESTDTQYF.